Described below is a single TCR beta chain sequence and its context. The CDR3 loop spans 17 amino acids. Germline V lookup: CDR1 SGHVS, CDR2 FQNEAQ. The trim removed 2 bases at V and 0 bases at J, leaving 7 bases unmatched. The data are from a study of technical replicates of blood from a few donors. Assay used: immunoSEQ multiplex PCR; TCRdb lists only in-frame clones, some missing. The sample contains 56,000 or so clones, around 95% of which appear only once. The sequenced material came from PBMCs. The chain links TRBV7-8 to TRBJ2-3; 8 bases map to TRBD1. This TCR was sampled from a human donor in good health. Some clones in this sample may be carry-over from other donors' samples. The CDR3 loop is CASSLRNRGTSTDTQYF. Here the CDR3 DNA reads TGTGCCAGCAGCTTAAGGAACAGGGGGACTAGCACAGATACGCAGTATTTT.